Presented here are 5 T cell receptor beta chains from one specimen sequenced in a study of blood T cell repertoires in COVID-19. Repertoires were generated with immunoSEQ multiplex PCR, while TCRdb's copy carries only in-frame clones and drops some. The table includes about 180,000 clones, less than 90% detected once. Sequences were obtained from PBMCs or T cells enriched from blood (not recorded which). These receptors all come from a human donor with acute COVID-19. The donor label of this sample is uncertain.

This clone is a singleton in its sample. This sequence joins TRBV19 and TRBJ1-5; 8 bases are a match to TRBD1. CDR1 is LNHDA and CDR2 is SQIVND in the germline V gene (reference sequence). The CDR3 runs 17 residues. J lost 0 bases, V lost 7 bases, and 11 bases had no gene match. The CDR3 nucleotides read TGTGCCAGTACCCCTGGGACAGGCCTGTATAGCAATCAGCCCCAGCATTTT. Amino acids: CASTPGTGLYSNQPQHF.

The chain uses TRBV5-1 and TRBJ2-1; 13 bases agree with TRBD2. V gave up 4 bases and J gave up 4 bases; unmatched junction bases: 17. From germline, CDR1 is SGHRS and CDR2 YFSETQ. This CDR3 region has 20 residues. The chain's CDR3 is CASSIPGLAGPGEKYNEQFF. For the CDR3, the DNA is TGCGCCAGCAGCATCCCGGGACTAGCGGGGCCCGGCGAGAAATACAATGAGCAGTTCTTC.

The chain carries TRBV5-1 and TRBJ1-2, with TRBD1 identical over 11 bases. Per the germline V gene, CDR1 is SGHRS and CDR2 is YFSETQ. The V gene end was trimmed by 0 bases and the J gene end by 4 bases; junction bases not matched to a gene: 2. CDR3 length: 15 residues. The CDR3 here is CASSLGTGGGYGYTF. CDR3 nucleotides: TGCGCCAGCAGCTTGGGGACAGGGGGCGGCTATGGCTACACCTTC. Complete variable domain (other parts from reference TRBV5-1 and TRBJ1-2): KAGVTQTPRYLIKTRGQQVTLSCSPISGHRSVSWYQQTPGQGLQFLFEYFSETQRNKGNFPGRFSGRQFSNSRSEMNVSTLELGDSALYLCASSLGTGGGYGYTFGSGTRLTVV.

V is TRBV5-8 and J is TRBJ1-2, with 7 nucleotides matching TRBD1. The germline CDR1 and CDR2 sequences are SGHTS and YDEGEE. This CDR3 contains 15 residues. V lost 3 bases, J lost 4 bases, and 9 bases stayed unmatched. The CDR3 is CASSSTPTGLYGYTF. CDR3 DNA: TGTGCCAGCAGCTCCACCCCGACAGGGCTCTATGGCTACACCTTC.

This chain uses TRBV19 with TRBJ1-4, with D possibly TRBD1 on 6 matching bases. This CDR3 comprises 14 residues. The V gene lost 5 bases and the J gene lost 7 bases, with 14 bases spanning the gap. CDR1 and CDR2 from the germline V gene are LNHDA and SQIVND (reference sequence). CDR3 sequence reads: CASSRAGVGEKLFF. CDR3 bases: TGTGCCAGTAGTCGGGCAGGGGTCGGTGAAAAACTGTTTTTT.